Reported below is one TCR beta chain. At the DNA level, this CDR3 is encoded by other sequences in the same sample as well. This sample stems from a study of blood T cell repertoires in COVID-19. Original processing notes: Scientists estimated how many nucleated cells there were by amplifying reference gene primers. TCRdb keeps only in-frame clones here, not all; method: immunoSEQ multiplex PCR. That table furnishes V, J and clone size, whereas the DNA furnished D and trimming. The data show about 500,000 clones, 87% seen once. This CDR3 is built from 15 residues. V lost 4 bases and J lost 5; bases outside the gene matches: 0. Germline CDR1 and CDR2: LGHDT and YNNKEL (reference sequence). Cohort allocation depended upon clinical history that participants reported.

V and J are TRBV3-1 (or the pseudogene TRBV3-2) and TRBJ2-2; 14 bases are shared with TRBD2. Sequencing input: PBMCs or T cells enriched from blood (not recorded which). This TCR came from a woman aged 18-29 years who had recovered from COVID-19. CDR3 DNA sequence: TGTGCCAGCAGCCGACTAGCGGGGGGGACCGGGGAGCTGTTTTTT. Translating it yields CASSRLAGGTGELFF.